The 26 T cell receptor beta chains reported below all come from one sample, sequenced in a study of identical twins. MiXCR, applied by TCRdb to the 5' RACE reads, yields one record per CDR3 protein. The sample records 450,000 or so distinct CDR3 sequences, 20% to 25% being singletons. The data were also submitted as part of a second study, on T cells expressing NK-cell markers.

The sequenced sample consisted of CD4+ T cells sorted from blood. Receptors were obtained from a woman aged 18-30 years in good health.

The table lists this clonotype with many counts. The chain employs TRBV20-1 and TRBJ1-1, with 7 bases lining up with TRBD1. The V gene's germline CDR1 is DFQATT and CDR2 SNEGSKA (reference sequence). This CDR3 is built from 14 residues. The DNA of the CDR3 is TGCCTAGCTAGGGGGCCAGGGGAGGACACTGAAGCTTTCTTT. It is translated as CLARGPGEDTEAFF.

This clonotype was found a few times. The rearrangement uses TRBV20-1 and TRBJ2-3; 7 bases are a match to TRBD2. J lost 0 bases, V lost 5 bases, and 8 bases had no gene match. The CDR3 extends over 15 amino acids. Germline V gives CDR1 DFQATT, CDR2 SNEGSKA (reference sequence). In DNA, the CDR3 is TGCAGTGCTGGGCCACGGACTAGGAGCACAGATACGCAGTATTTT. It yields the protein CSAGPRTRSTDTQYF.

The chain has TRBV25-1 and TRBJ1-5; 8 positions match TRBD1. The CDR3 runs 14 residues. Germline trimming cut 6 bases from V and 7 bases from J; bases unmatched to any gene: 8. From germline, CDR1 is MGHDK and CDR2 SYGVNS. In DNA, the CDR3 is TGTGCCAGCAGGGGAGCAGGGGGCGGCCAGCCCCAGCATTTT. Amino acid sequence: CASRGAGGGQPQHF.

The sample holds a few counts of this clonotype. The chain recombines TRBV29-1 with TRBJ2-1; D is undetermined. V lost 5 bases, J lost 8 bases, and 19 bases lay in between. The CDR3 runs to 14 residues. CDR1 and CDR2 (germline): SQVTM, ANQGSEA. In nucleotides, the CDR3 is TGCAGCGTTAAAAAGGGCCACCTAGGGCATGAGCAGTTCTTC. It specifies CSVKKGHLGHEQFF.

The chain has TRBV5-1 and TRBJ2-5; no firm D call. The CDR3 contains 15 residues. V gave up 1 base and J gave up 1 base, with 11 bases separating them. Germline-derived CDR1 and CDR2 are SGHRS and YFSETQ. The CDR3 loop is CASSLTNPVQETQYF. CDR3 coding DNA: TGCGCCAGCAGCTTGACCAACCCAGTCCAAGAGACCCAGTACTTC.

This clonotype has just a few counts. J is TRBJ2-7 and V is TRBV20-1; D not certain. Trimming pared 5 bases from V and 2 bases from J, leaving 10 bases between. CDR1 and CDR2 (germline): DFQATT, SNEGSKA (reference sequence). This CDR3 has 12 amino acids. In nucleotides, the CDR3 is TGCAGTGCTGCCGACACTCCCTACGAGCAGTACTTC. This gives the protein CSAADTPYEQYF.

The V call is TRBV5-1, the J call TRBJ2-1; D remains ambiguous. There are 13 residues in the CDR3. Trimming left V 3 bases short and J 9 bases short, with 13 bases between. The germline CDR1 and CDR2 sequences are SGHRS and YFSETQ. The CDR3 protein is CASSSGPAPEQFF. In nucleotides, the CDR3 is TGCGCCAGCAGCTCTGGACCCGCCCCTGAGCAGTTCTTC.

This clonotype was seen a few times. CDR3: CASRKDGTYNEQFF. The CDR3 nucleotides read TGTGCCAGCAGGAAAGACGGTACCTACAATGAGCAGTTCTTC. The J gene is TRBJ2-1, the V gene TRBV12-3 or TRBV12-4, with D unclear. V was pared by 6 bases and J by 2 bases, with 11 bases between. The CDR3 sequence is 14 residues long.

The rearrangement links TRBV12-3 or TRBV12-4 to TRBJ1-1; tentatively, D is TRBD1 (5 bases). This CDR3 contains 15 residues. V was trimmed by 7 bases and J by 6 bases, leaving 21 bases between them. The CDR3 here is CASTFSSGLLAEAFF. CDR3 sequence (DNA): TGTGCCAGCACCTTCTCGTCGGGACTGTTAGCTGAAGCTTTCTTT.

This clonotype was observed many times. V usage is TRBV29-1 and J usage is TRBJ1-1; D is unclear. CDR1 SQVTM and CDR2 ANQGSEA come from the germline V gene. V lost 4 bases, J lost 5 bases, and 8 bases lay in between. CDR3 length equals 11 residues. This CDR3 is CSVVRYTEAFF. The CDR3 coding sequence is TGCAGCGTTGTCAGGTATACTGAAGCTTTCTTT.

J is TRBJ2-2 and V is TRBV27, with D tentatively TRBD1 or TRBD2 (7 bases each). The CDR3 is 15 amino acids. The ends were cut back, 6 bases at V and 4 bases at J, with 15 bases in the middle. Germline V gene lookup returns CDR1 MNHEY and CDR2 SMNVEV (reference sequence). DNA for the CDR3: TGTGCCAGCAGACGAGACAGGGAGGGCACCGGGGAGCTGTTTTTT. Translated, it gives CASRRDREGTGELFF.

The chain has TRBV3-1 and TRBJ2-3, with 9 bases fitting TRBD1. With 6 bases clipped from V and 2 bases from J, the junction kept 3 bases outside the gene matches. Germline V gene data show CDR1 as LGHDT and CDR2 as YNNKEL (reference sequence). The CDR3 sequence is 14 residues long. The chain's CDR3 is CASRRTGDTDTQYF. The DNA of the CDR3 is TGTGCCAGCAGAAGGACAGGGGACACAGATACGCAGTATTTT.

This clonotype has more than one count but fewer than ten. The V call is TRBV20-1, the J call TRBJ2-3, with a weak D call TRBD2 (6 bases). Trimming left V 6 bases short and J 2 bases short, with 18 bases between. CDR1 DFQATT and CDR2 SNEGSKA come from the germline V gene (reference sequence). The CDR3 totals 15 residues. CDR3 loop: CSAVFGSGPTDTQYF. Written as DNA, the CDR3 is TGCAGTGCCGTTTTCGGGAGCGGTCCCACAGATACGCAGTATTTT.

The V and J genes are TRBV7-8 and TRBJ2-1; no firm D call. The V end was cut by 1 base, the J end by 5 bases, with 12 bases between. Germline V gene data show CDR1 as SGHVS and CDR2 as FQNEAQ. CDR3 length: 15 amino acids. Here the CDR3 reads CASSLVRRPHNEQFF. The CDR3 nucleotides are TGTGCCAGCAGCTTAGTTCGCCGGCCTCACAATGAGCAGTTCTTC.

The chain links TRBV11-3 to TRBJ2-3; 8 positions agree with TRBD2. The V gene's germline CDR1 is SGHNT and CDR2 YENEEA. The V segment lost 5 bases and the J segment 3 bases; nucleotides outside the gene matches: 10. CDR3 size: 16 residues. The DNA of the CDR3 is TGTGCCAGCAGCCGCCTCGGAGCGGGGGTGACAGATACGCAGTATTTT. Translation gives CASSRLGAGVTDTQYF.

In this sample, this clonotype turned up a few times. J is TRBJ2-5 and V is TRBV12-3 or TRBV12-4; 11 bases are shared with TRBD1. The CDR3 spans 16 residues. V was clipped by 4 bases and J by 4 bases; unmatched bases: 8. The CDR3 loop is CASSSGDRGSLETQYF. The CDR3 region has the DNA TGTGCCAGCAGTTCGGGGGACAGGGGGTCCCTAGAGACCCAGTACTTC.

The chain has TRBV7-9 and TRBJ2-5, with 10 positions matching TRBD2. The junction had 14 bases not matched to a gene; V was cut back by 7 bases and J by 6 bases. The CDR3 is 16 amino acids. Germline values: CDR1 SEHNR, CDR2 FQNEAQ (reference sequence). This CDR3 is CASTIGPSGRQKTQYF. The CDR3 DNA reads as TGTGCCAGCACCATAGGGCCTAGCGGGAGACAAAAGACCCAGTACTTC.

This chain links TRBV6-1 with TRBJ2-6; 9 positions match TRBD1. Trimming at V came to 6 bases and at J to 4 bases, leaving 10 bases not matched to a gene. This CDR3 comprises 17 residues. CDR1 and CDR2 (germline): MNHNS, SASEGT. The CDR3 DNA sequence: TGTGCCAGCAGGGCCGGGACAGGGCTTGTGGGGGCCAACGTCCTGACTTTC. The encoded protein is CASRAGTGLVGANVLTF.

This clonotype was recorded a few times. CDR3 coding DNA: TGTGCCATCAGTGAGTCGAGGACTAGCGGGAGTAATGAGCAGTTCTTC. Translated, it gives CAISESRTSGSNEQFF. The chain employs TRBV10-3 and TRBJ2-1, with 13 bases that match TRBD2. Germline lookup yields CDR1 ENHRY and CDR2 SYGVKD. V lost 0 bases, J lost 7 bases, and 3 bases stayed unmatched. The CDR3 covers 16 residues.

The V gene is TRBV29-1, the J gene TRBJ2-5; D may be TRBD1 (6 bases). Germline V gives CDR1 SQVTM, CDR2 ANQGSEA. CDR3 length: 12 amino acids. V was pared by 2 bases and J by 4 bases, with 8 bases between. CDR3 sequence (DNA): TGCAGCGTTGAAAGGGGGTCAGAGACCCAGTACTTC. Its protein product is CSVERGSETQYF.

This clonotype was observed a handful of times. This rearrangement joins TRBV5-1 to TRBJ2-2; D gene uncertain. The CDR3 is 13 residues long. Germline V lookup: CDR1 SGHRS, CDR2 YFSETQ. V was trimmed by 2 bases and J by 6 bases, leaving 8 bases between them. CDR3 sequence reads: CASSFGYAGELFF. CDR3 nucleotides: TGCGCCAGCAGCTTCGGTTACGCCGGGGAGCTGTTTTTT.

The V and J genes are TRBV10-3 and TRBJ2-1, with D hard to call. The CDR3 has 17 residues. Germline-derived CDR1 and CDR2 are ENHRY and SYGVKD. The V and J ends lost 4 bases and 1 base respectively, with 17 bases between them. The CDR3 bases are TGTGCCATCAGTGGAGGTTCCGCCCCCCCATCCTACAATGAGCAGTTCTTC. Translating it yields CAISGGSAPPSYNEQFF.

CDR3 protein: CASSSTGTAYSNEQFF. CDR3 DNA sequence: TGTGCCAGCAGTTCGACCGGGACAGCCTATTCTAATGAGCAGTTCTTC. This chain uses TRBV6-5 with TRBJ2-1, with 7 positions matching TRBD1. CDR1 and CDR2 from the germline V gene are MNHEY and SVGAGI. V dropped 4 bases and J dropped 7; count of bases not matched to a gene: 13. The CDR3 is 16 residues long.

This rearrangement joins TRBV6-2 or TRBV6-3 to TRBJ2-1; D possibly corresponds to TRBD1 (6 bases). The CDR3 is made up of 12 amino acids. V lost 7 bases to trimming and J lost 9 bases, with 13 bases between them. Germline loops: CDR1 MNHEY, CDR2 SVGEGT. The CDR3 sequence is CASTRGYGEQFF. The CDR3, as DNA: TGTGCCAGCACCAGGGGATACGGTGAGCAGTTCTTC.

This chain joins TRBV20-1 and TRBJ2-5; TRBD1 matches at 9 bases. The CDR3 loop spans 13 amino acids. Germline V CDR1 and CDR2: DFQATT, SNEGSKA (reference sequence). V shed 3 bases, J shed 7 bases, and the junction held 6 bases outside the gene matches. CDR3: CSASRTGEGTQYF. The CDR3 coding sequence is TGCAGTGCTAGTAGGACAGGGGAGGGGACCCAGTACTTC.

This clonotype appeared a few times. V gene TRBV10-1 combines with J gene TRBJ1-2, with a tentative D call TRBD1 (5 bases). This CDR3 is built from 14 residues. Germline loops: CDR1 WNHNN, CDR2 SYGVQD (reference sequence). V shed 5 bases and J shed 2 bases, with 12 bases lying between them. The CDR3, as DNA: TGCGCCAGCAGTAGAGGGACCGAGAACTATGGCTACACCTTC. It yields the protein CASSRGTENYGYTF.